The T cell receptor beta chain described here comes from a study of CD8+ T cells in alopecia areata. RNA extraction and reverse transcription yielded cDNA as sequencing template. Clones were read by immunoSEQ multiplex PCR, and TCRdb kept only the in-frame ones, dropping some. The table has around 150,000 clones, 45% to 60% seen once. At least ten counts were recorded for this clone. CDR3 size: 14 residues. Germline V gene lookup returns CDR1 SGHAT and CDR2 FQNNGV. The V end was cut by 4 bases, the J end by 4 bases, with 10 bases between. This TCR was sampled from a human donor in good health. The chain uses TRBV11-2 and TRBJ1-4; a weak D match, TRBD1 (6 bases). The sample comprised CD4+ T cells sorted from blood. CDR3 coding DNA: TGTGCCAGCAGCTCCGACAGGCGTAATGAAAAACTGTTTTTT. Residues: CASSSDRRNEKLFF.